This T cell receptor beta chain was captured by sequencing in a study of vaccination and CD4 T cells after COVID-19. Remarks on this clonotype: Its cognate antigen is unknown.

The assay that was used to sequence DNA from cultured CD4+ T cells was the Oncomine TCR Beta short-read assay. TCRdb fed the PCR reads into MiXCR, producing one record per CDR3 protein. In the table there are around 15,000 distinct CDR3 sequences, about 28% of which are singletons. As to treatment: roughly 10-day PBMC culture with coronavirus spike peptide pools or control peptides (ViraFEST assay). V shed 0 bases, J shed 1 base, and the junction held 6 bases outside the gene matches. The germline gives CDR1 DFQATT, CDR2 SNEGSKA (reference sequence). The CDR3 sequence is 15 residues long. The rearrangement uses TRBV20-1 and TRBJ2-7; TRBD2 aligns across 7 bases. This sequence was found in a human donor with COVID-19. Sequencing input: cultured CD4+ T cells from blood. CDR3 sequence reads: CSARDPPGGSYEQYF. The CDR3 nucleotides are TGCAGTGCTAGAGATCCGCCGGGGGGTTCCTACGAGCAGTACTTC.